The present entry profiles one TCR beta chain with its context. Assay used: immunoSEQ multiplex PCR; TCRdb lists only in-frame clones, some missing. The sample holds over 250,000 clones, around 82% seen once. The data were taken from a study of blood T cell repertoires in COVID-19. The source material was peripheral blood. The clonotype comes from a woman in her forties or fifties who had recovered from COVID-19.

Here the CDR3 reads CASSPSNREPPGEAFF. The CDR3 nucleotides are TGTGCCAGCAGTCCATCGAACAGGGAACCCCCAGGTGAAGCTTTCTTT. V is TRBV27 and J is TRBJ1-1; TRBD1 might be the D (6 bases). This CDR3 spans 16 amino acids. In germline, CDR1 is MNHEY, CDR2 SMNVEV (reference sequence). Trimming removed 5 bases from V and 7 bases from J, with 23 bases in between.